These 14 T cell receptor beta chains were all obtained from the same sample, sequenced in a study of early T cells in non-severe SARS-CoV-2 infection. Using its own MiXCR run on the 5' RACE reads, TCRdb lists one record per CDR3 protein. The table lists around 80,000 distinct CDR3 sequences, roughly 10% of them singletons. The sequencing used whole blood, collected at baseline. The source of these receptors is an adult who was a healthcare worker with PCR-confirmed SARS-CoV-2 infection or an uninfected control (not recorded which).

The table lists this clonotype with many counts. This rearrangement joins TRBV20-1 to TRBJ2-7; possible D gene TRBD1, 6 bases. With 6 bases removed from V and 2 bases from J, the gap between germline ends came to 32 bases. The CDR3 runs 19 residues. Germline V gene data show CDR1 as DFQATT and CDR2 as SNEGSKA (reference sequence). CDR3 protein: CSASPPPGHFKPSPYEQYF. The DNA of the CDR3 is TGCAGTGCCAGCCCCCCGCCGGGACACTTCAAACCCTCCCCCTACGAGCAGTACTTC.

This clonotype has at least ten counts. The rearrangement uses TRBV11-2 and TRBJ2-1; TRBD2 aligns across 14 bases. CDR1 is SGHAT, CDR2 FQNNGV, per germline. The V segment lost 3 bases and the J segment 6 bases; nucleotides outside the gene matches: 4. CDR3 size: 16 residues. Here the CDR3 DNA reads TGTGCCAGCAGCTTCCCGGGACTAGCGGGAGCCAATGAGCAGTTCTTC. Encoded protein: CASSFPGLAGANEQFF.

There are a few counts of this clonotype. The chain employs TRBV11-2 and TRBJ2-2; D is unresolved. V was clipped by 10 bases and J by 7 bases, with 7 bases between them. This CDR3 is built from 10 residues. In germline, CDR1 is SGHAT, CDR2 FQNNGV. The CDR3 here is CATQGGELFF. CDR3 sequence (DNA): TGTGCCACCCAAGGCGGGGAGCTGTTTTTT.

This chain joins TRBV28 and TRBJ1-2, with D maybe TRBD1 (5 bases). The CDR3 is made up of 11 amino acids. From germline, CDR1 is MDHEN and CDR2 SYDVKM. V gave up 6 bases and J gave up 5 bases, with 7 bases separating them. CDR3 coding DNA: TGTGCCAGCAGAGAGGGGTATGGCTACACCTTC. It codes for CASREGYGYTF.

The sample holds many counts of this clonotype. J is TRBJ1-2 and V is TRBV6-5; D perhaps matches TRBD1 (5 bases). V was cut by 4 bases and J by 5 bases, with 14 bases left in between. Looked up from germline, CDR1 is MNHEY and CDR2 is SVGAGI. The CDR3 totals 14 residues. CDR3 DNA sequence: TGTGCCAGCAGTTCTGGGGGAGTCAAGTATGGCTACACCTTC. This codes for CASSSGGVKYGYTF.

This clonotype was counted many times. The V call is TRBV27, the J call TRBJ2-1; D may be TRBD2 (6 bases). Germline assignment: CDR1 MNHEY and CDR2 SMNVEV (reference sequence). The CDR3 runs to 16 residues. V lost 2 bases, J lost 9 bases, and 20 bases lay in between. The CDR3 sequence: CASSLGAGRGQAEQFF. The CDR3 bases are TGTGCCAGCAGTTTAGGGGCGGGAAGAGGGCAGGCTGAGCAGTTCTTC.

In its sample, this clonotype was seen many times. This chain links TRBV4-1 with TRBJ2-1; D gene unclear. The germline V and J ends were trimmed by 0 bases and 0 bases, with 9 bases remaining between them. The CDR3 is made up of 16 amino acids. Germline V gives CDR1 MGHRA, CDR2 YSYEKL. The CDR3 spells CASSQEHGYSYNEQFF. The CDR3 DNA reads TGCGCCAGCAGCCAAGAGCATGGATACTCCTACAATGAGCAGTTCTTC.

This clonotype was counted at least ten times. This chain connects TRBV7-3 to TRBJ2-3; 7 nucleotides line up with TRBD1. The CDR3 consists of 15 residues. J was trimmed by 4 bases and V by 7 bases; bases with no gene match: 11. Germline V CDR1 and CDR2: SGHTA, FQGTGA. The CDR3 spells CASTAGLTGADTQYF. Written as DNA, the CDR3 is TGTGCCAGCACAGCAGGGCTAACAGGGGCAGATACGCAGTATTTT.

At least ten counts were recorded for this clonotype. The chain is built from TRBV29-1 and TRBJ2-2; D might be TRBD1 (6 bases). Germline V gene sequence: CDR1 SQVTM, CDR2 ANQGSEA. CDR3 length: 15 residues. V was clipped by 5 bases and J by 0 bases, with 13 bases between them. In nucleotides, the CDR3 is TGCAGCGTTCTTAACAGGGAGACGAACACCGGGGAGCTGTTTTTT. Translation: CSVLNRETNTGELFF.

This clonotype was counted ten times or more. The CDR3 coding sequence is TGTGCCAGCAGCTTAAGTGGGACCACAGATACGCAGTATTTT. Protein sequence: CASSLSGTTDTQYF. The chain carries TRBV13 and TRBJ2-3, with D perhaps assigned TRBD1 or TRBD2 (5 bases each). Germline lookup yields CDR1 PRHDT and CDR2 FYEKMQ (reference sequence). The CDR3 totals 14 residues. The V gene lost 2 bases and the J gene lost 2 bases, with 8 bases spanning the gap.

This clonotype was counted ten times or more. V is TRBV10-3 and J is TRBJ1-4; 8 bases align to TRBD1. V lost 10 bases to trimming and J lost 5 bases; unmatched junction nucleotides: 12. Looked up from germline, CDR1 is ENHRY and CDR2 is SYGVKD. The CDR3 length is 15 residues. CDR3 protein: CATKDRVAGNEKLFF. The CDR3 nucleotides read TGTGCCACGAAGGACAGGGTCGCTGGGAATGAAAAACTGTTTTTT.

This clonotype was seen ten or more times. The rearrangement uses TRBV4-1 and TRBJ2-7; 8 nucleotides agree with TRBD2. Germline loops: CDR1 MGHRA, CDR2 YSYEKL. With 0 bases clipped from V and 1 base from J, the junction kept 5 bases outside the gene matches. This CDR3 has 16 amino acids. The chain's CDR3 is CASSQEASGPSYEQYF. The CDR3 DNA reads TGCGCCAGCAGCCAAGAAGCTAGCGGGCCATCCTACGAGCAGTACTTC.

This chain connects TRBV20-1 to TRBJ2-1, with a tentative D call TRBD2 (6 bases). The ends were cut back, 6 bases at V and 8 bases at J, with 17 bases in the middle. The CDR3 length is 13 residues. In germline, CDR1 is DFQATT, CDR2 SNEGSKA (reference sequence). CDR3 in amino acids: CSADGGSRYEQFF. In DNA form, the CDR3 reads TGCAGTGCCGACGGAGGGAGTAGGTATGAGCAGTTCTTC.

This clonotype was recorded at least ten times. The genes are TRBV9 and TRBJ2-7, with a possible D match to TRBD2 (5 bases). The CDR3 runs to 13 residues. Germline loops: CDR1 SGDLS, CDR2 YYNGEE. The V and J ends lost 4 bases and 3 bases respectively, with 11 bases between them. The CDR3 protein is CASSPGLFYEQYF. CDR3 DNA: TGTGCCAGCAGCCCCGGACTTTTCTACGAGCAGTACTTC.